This T cell receptor (beta chain) was sequenced during a study of identical twins. Healthy Caucasians made up all donors. Study findings and constraints: Conclusions rested on cross-sectional statistics rather than following the same donors. Compared with unrelated sharing, twin-shared out-of-frame alpha sequences had more low-probability sequences. Fewer insertions were carried by abundant cord blood beta clonotypes, but none was seen in memory repertoires.

TCRdb ran MiXCR on the 5' RACE reads and lists one entry per CDR3 protein. This repertoire shows 550,000 to 800,000 distinct CDR3 sequences, roughly 6.6% found once; its top ten account for roughly 1.6%. V dropped 4 bases and J dropped 0 bases, with 7 bases sitting between them. The CDR3 sequence is 14 residues long. Germline CDR1 is SGHRS and CDR2 is YFSETQ. This clonotype was seen many times. Its antigen is currently unknown. These data were also filed under a second study, of yellow fever vaccine responses in identical twins.

The chain carries TRBV5-1 and TRBJ2-2, with D unresolved. The sequence came from a woman aged 18-30 years in good health. Sequencing was done on a sample of PBMCs. CDR3 in DNA: TGCGCCAGCAGCAAAGAAACGAACACCGGGGAGCTGTTTTTT. Translated, it gives CASSKETNTGELFF.